The sequence of this T cell receptor beta chain was determined in a study of cytomegalovirus exposure and HLA in healthy donors. Trimming cost V 5 bases and J 5 bases, with 7 bases left between them. The CDR3 covers 11 residues. Germline lookup yields CDR1 SEHNR and CDR2 FQNEAQ (reference sequence). The primer mix had 60 Vbeta and 13 Jbeta primers. Clones were read by immunoSEQ multiplex PCR, and TCRdb kept only the in-frame ones, dropping some. The data contain more than 95,000 clones, about three quarters of them singletons. Sequenced input: PBMCs. The sequence was collected from a man under 40 in good health and CMV-seronegative. The chain uses TRBV7-9 and TRBJ2-7; D not certain. The CDR3 DNA sequence: TGTGCCAGCAGCCCCACAAACGAGCAGTACTTC. Residues: CASSPTNEQYF. The full variable domain, in which reference TRBV7-9 and TRBJ2-7 provide the parts outside the CDR3, is DTGVSQNPRHKITKRGQNVTFRCDPISEHNRLYWYRQTLGQGPEFLTYFQNEAQLEKSRLLSDRFSAERPKGSFSTLEIQRTEQGDSAMYLCASSPTNEQYFGPGTRLTVT.